The 12 T cell receptor beta chains reported below all come from one sample, sequenced in a study of OX40 agonist ivuxolimab in advanced cancers. The table came from immunoSEQ multiplex PCR; TCRdb's copy has only in-frame clones and leaves some out. Seen here are over 80,000 clones, about 93% observed once, and the top ten hold roughly 1.1%. Sample: CD4+ or CD8+ T cells sorted from blood, taken in a trial of the OX40 agonist ivuxolimab. These receptors were obtained from an adult with an advanced solid tumor such as melanoma, head and neck, liver or kidney cancer.

This chain uses TRBV19 with TRBJ2-1; 8 bases map to TRBD1. Trimming took 9 bases from V and 7 from J; bases not matched to a gene: 5. This CDR3 has 12 residues. Germline-derived CDR1 and CDR2 are LNHDA and SQIVND (reference sequence). CDR3 in amino acids: CASGQGANEQFF. The DNA of the CDR3 is TGTGCCAGCGGACAGGGTGCGAATGAGCAGTTCTTC.

The chain joins TRBV4-1 to TRBJ2-7; possible D gene TRBD2, 5 bases. Trimming pared 1 base from V and 3 bases from J, leaving 22 bases between. CDR1 and CDR2 from the germline V gene are MGHRA and YSYEKL. The CDR3 totals 18 residues. For the CDR3, the DNA is TGCGCCAGCAGCCAAGTTTTGGGAGTCGACACCAGATTCTACGAGCAGTACTTC. Its translation is CASSQVLGVDTRFYEQYF.

The chain recombines TRBV10-1 with TRBJ2-4; D perhaps matches TRBD1 (6 bases). Trimming pared 6 bases from V and 0 bases from J, leaving 12 bases between. The germline gives CDR1 WNHNN, CDR2 SYGVQD (reference sequence). CDR3 size: 15 residues. This CDR3 reads CASRTGILAKNIQYF. The CDR3 region has the DNA TGCGCCAGCAGAACAGGGATACTAGCCAAAAACATTCAGTACTTC.

The V and J genes are TRBV5-5 and TRBJ2-7; 7 bases are shared with TRBD1. V dropped 3 bases and J dropped 3; count of bases not matched to a gene: 9. Per germline, CDR1 SGHKS and CDR2 YYEKEE (reference sequence). The CDR3 runs to 15 residues. The CDR3 nucleotides are TGTGCCAGCAGCTATGGACAGGCAGACTTCTACGAGCAGTACTTC. Translated: CASSYGQADFYEQYF. Full variable domain (rest looked up from reference TRBV5-5 and TRBJ2-7): DAGVTQSPTHLIKTRGQQVTLRCSPISGHKSVSWYQQVLGQGPQFIFQYYEKEERGRGNFPDRFSARQFPNYSSELNVNALLLGDSALYLCASSYGQADFYEQYFGPGTRLTVT.

The chain combines TRBV28 with TRBJ2-2; D gene uncertain. Germline V gene data show CDR1 as MDHEN and CDR2 as SYDVKM. This CDR3 region has 14 residues. Trimming took 6 bases from V and 3 from J, leaving 11 bases between them. The DNA for the CDR3 is TGTGCCAGCAGATCTCAGAGTCACACCGGGGAGCTGTTTTTT. It encodes CASRSQSHTGELFF.

The rearrangement uses TRBV2 and TRBJ1-3, with 7 bases matching TRBD1. CDR3 size: 15 residues. The V gene's germline CDR1 is SNHLY and CDR2 FYNNEI. Losses at the gene ends were 1 base for V and 3 bases for J; bases not matched to a gene: 3. The CDR3 reads CASSEGQGYGNTIYF. In nucleotides, the CDR3 is TGTGCCAGCAGTGAAGGACAGGGATATGGAAACACCATATATTTT.

The chain couples TRBV5-4 to TRBJ2-3; 12 positions match TRBD2. This CDR3 region has 16 residues. With 3 bases clipped from V and 1 base from J, the junction kept 3 bases outside the gene matches. The germline gives CDR1 SGHNT, CDR2 YYREEE (reference sequence). CDR3 nucleotides: TGTGCCAGCAGCTACCGACTAGCGGGAGGCACAGATACGCAGTATTTT. Translating gives CASSYRLAGGTDTQYF. Variable domain in full (rest from reference TRBV5-4 and TRBJ2-3): ETGVTQSPTHLIKTRGQQVTLRCSSQSGHNTVSWYQQALGQGPQFIFQYYREEENGRGNFPPRFSGLQFPNYSSELNVNALELDDSALYLCASSYRLAGGTDTQYFGPGTRLTVL.

The chain employs TRBV6-5 and TRBJ2-7; either TRBD1 or TRBD2 may fit D (5 bases each). The CDR3 length is 11 residues. Germline V gene data show CDR1 as MNHEY and CDR2 as SVGAGI. V was shortened by 3 bases and J by 8 bases, with 8 bases between the two germline ends. CDR3 nucleotides: TGTGCCAGCAGTTATGGGACGAAGCAGTACTTC. Translated: CASSYGTKQYF.

The chain carries TRBV7-9 and TRBJ1-1, with a weak D call TRBD1 (5 bases). This CDR3 spans 13 amino acids. Trimming shortened V by 6 bases and J by 4 bases, and 12 bases separated the two germline ends. CDR1 and CDR2 (germline): SEHNR, FQNEAQ (reference sequence). In DNA, the CDR3 is TGTGCCAGCAGTCAGATGGGGGGCACTGAAGCTTTCTTT. Translated, it gives CASSQMGGTEAFF.

The rearrangement joins TRBV7-9 to TRBJ2-3; 8 positions agree with TRBD2. Losses at the gene ends were 8 bases for V and 0 bases for J; bases not matched to a gene: 13. CDR1 and CDR2 from the germline V gene are SEHNR and FQNEAQ (reference sequence). The CDR3 consists of 17 residues. In nucleotides, the CDR3 is TGTGCCAGCCCATTCGATGGGACTAGATATAGCACAGATACGCAGTATTTT. It is translated as CASPFDGTRYSTDTQYF.

The chain joins TRBV2 to TRBJ2-7, with D tentatively TRBD1 or TRBD2 (5 bases each). From germline, CDR1 is SNHLY and CDR2 FYNNEI. This CDR3 spans 14 amino acids. Trimming pared 8 bases from V and 1 base from J, leaving 15 bases between. The CDR3 DNA reads as TGTGCCAGCGTTCCGGGGCTCGGATCCTACGAGCAGTACTTC. Protein sequence: CASVPGLGSYEQYF.

The chain uses TRBV28 and TRBJ2-7, with 10 nucleotides matching TRBD1. The CDR3 loop spans 14 amino acids. The germline gives CDR1 MDHEN, CDR2 SYDVKM. With V trimmed by 7 bases and J by 4 bases, 7 bases remained unmatched. The CDR3 nucleotides are TGTGCCAGCATAACCGGGACAGGGGCATACGAGCAGTACTTC. Encoded protein: CASITGTGAYEQYF.